This T cell receptor (beta chain) emerged from a study of shared clonotypes between healthy human individuals. The study's findings and limits: Researchers sampled blood only, noting tissue repertoires likely differ. Non-shared clonotypes were found to have lower generation probabilities than the clonotypes that were shared by all four of the sorted-subset donors.

Assay used: immunoSEQ multiplex PCR; TCRdb lists only in-frame clones, some missing. The sample shows around 1.9 million clones, 93% of them seen only once. In regard to this clone: The antigen is not known.

Only CD45RO-negative cells positively selected for CCR7 counted as naive CD8 cells, so terminally differentiated effector memory CD45RA+ cells were excluded. CDR3 length: 15 amino acids. CDR1 and CDR2 (germline): SEHNR, FQNEAQ (reference sequence). V dropped 2 bases and J dropped 7; count of bases not matched to a gene: 5. The source of this sequence is a man between 18 and 29 years old in good health. Some clones in this sample may be carry-over from other donors' samples. The chain couples TRBV7-9 to TRBJ2-1; TRBD2 matches at 10 bases. Sequencing input: naive CD8+ T cells from PBMCs. This CDR3 reads CASSLIAGGSNEQFF. CDR3 sequence (DNA): TGTGCCAGCAGCTTAATAGCGGGAGGTTCGAATGAGCAGTTCTTC.